This T cell receptor (beta chain) comes out of a study of spatial heterogeneity in lung cancer. The study's findings and limits: Ubiquitous and regional expanded TCR counts mirrored ubiquitous and regional nonsynonymous mutation counts, respectively. Counts that tracked tumor mutation counts were those of expanded intratumoral alpha and beta TCRs.

Individually, TCR cDNA molecules were each labelled with a unique molecular identifier. TCRdb re-derived calls from the 5' RACE reads in MiXCR, one entry per CDR3 protein. The sample includes about 5,700 distinct CDR3 sequences, roughly 29% of them seen just once. Time point reported: sample taken at primary tumor resection. Extraction of whole RNA from tumor, nontumor lung or frozen PBMC preceded unsorted sequencing. V dropped 5 bases and J dropped 1 base, with 12 bases sitting between them. Germline V CDR1 and CDR2: DFQATT, SNEGSKA (reference sequence). CDR3 length equals 13 residues. By sample fraction, this clonotype is medium-sized. The antigen remains unidentified.

The source was lung tumor tissue, collected at surgery. The rearrangement joins TRBV20-1 to TRBJ2-7, with D perhaps TRBD1 (6 bases). This clonotype was sampled from a male donor with early-stage non-small cell lung cancer. This CDR3 reads CSAPSTGSYEQYF. The CDR3 nucleotides are TGCAGTGCTCCTTCGACAGGTTCCTACGAGCAGTACTTC.